One and the same sample provided the 4 T cell receptor beta chains below, sequenced in a study of T cells after yellow fever vaccination. TCRdb analysed the 5' RACE reads with MiXCR anew, one entry per CDR3 protein. The data show 300,000 to 400,000 distinct CDR3 sequences, 8.5% to 9% seen once. The sequenced sample was PBMCs, obtained on the day of the first yellow fever vaccination. The origin of the receptors is a man between 18 and 35 years old who received the YFV17D yellow fever vaccine.

V is TRBV6-1 and J is TRBJ2-7, with 7 bases matching TRBD2. The CDR3 covers 13 residues. Looked up from germline, CDR1 is MNHNS and CDR2 is SASEGT. The V and J ends lost 11 bases and 2 bases, in that order; junction bases with no gene match: 9. The CDR3 reads CAHSAGVTYEQYF. The DNA of the CDR3 is TGTGCCCACTCCGCGGGGGTAACCTACGAGCAGTACTTC.

This clonotype was found a few times. The V gene is TRBV20-1, the J gene TRBJ2-1, with D unresolved. Trimming removed 3 bases at V and 4 bases at J, with 7 bases between. Germline CDR1 is DFQATT and CDR2 is SNEGSKA (reference sequence). The CDR3 covers 12 residues. Here the CDR3 DNA reads TGCAGTGCTAGCCGGATTTACAATGAGCAGTTCTTC. Translated: CSASRIYNEQFF.

V gene TRBV18 combines with J gene TRBJ2-1, with a tentative D call TRBD1 (6 bases). The CDR3 covers 14 residues. The V gene lost 4 bases and the J gene lost 10 bases, with 17 bases spanning the gap. Germline CDR1 KGHSH, CDR2 LQKENI. CDR3 in amino acids: CASSLWSQGPEQFF. The CDR3 coding sequence is TGTGCCAGCTCACTATGGTCACAGGGCCCAGAGCAGTTCTTC.

This chain joins TRBV4-1 and TRBJ1-5; perhaps TRBD1 as D (6 bases). V was clipped by 2 bases and J by 6 bases, with 11 bases between them. The CDR3 extends over 14 amino acids. Looked up from germline, CDR1 is MGHRA and CDR2 is YSYEKL. CDR3 loop: CASSQTGSLQPQHF. The CDR3 region has the DNA TGCGCCAGCAGCCAAACAGGGAGCCTTCAGCCCCAGCATTTT.